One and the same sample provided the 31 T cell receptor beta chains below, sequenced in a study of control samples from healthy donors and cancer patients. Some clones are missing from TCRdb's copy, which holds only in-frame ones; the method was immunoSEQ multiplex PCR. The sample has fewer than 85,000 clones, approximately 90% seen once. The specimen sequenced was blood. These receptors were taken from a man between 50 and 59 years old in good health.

CDR3 region: CAISEERGGEQYF. The CDR3 region has the DNA TGTGCCATCAGTGAGGAGCGCGGAGGGGAGCAGTACTTC. The chain has TRBV10-3 and TRBJ2-7; D is possibly TRBD2 (6 bases). The CDR3 length is 13 residues. The germline CDR1 and CDR2 sequences are ENHRY and SYGVKD. Trimming removed 2 bases from V and 7 bases from J, with 12 bases in between.

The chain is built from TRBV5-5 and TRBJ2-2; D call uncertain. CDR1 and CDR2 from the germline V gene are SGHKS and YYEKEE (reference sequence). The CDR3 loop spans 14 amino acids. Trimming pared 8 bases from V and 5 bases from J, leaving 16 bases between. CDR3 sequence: CASNIGGETGELFF. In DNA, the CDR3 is TGTGCCAGTAACATCGGTGGGGAAACCGGGGAGCTGTTTTTT. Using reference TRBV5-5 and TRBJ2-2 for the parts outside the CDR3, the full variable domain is DAGVTQSPTHLIKTRGQQVTLRCSPISGHKSVSWYQQVLGQGPQFIFQYYEKEERGRGNFPDRFSARQFPNYSSELNVNALLLGDSALYLCASNIGGETGELFFGEGSRLTVL.

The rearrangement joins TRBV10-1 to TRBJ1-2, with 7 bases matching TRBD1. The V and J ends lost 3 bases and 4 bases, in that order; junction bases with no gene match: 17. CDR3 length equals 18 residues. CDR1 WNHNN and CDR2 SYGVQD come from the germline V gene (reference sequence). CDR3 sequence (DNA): TGCGCCAGCAGTGATCCCGAGACAGGGCTGGAATTCGGCTATGGCTACACCTTC. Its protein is CASSDPETGLEFGYGYTF.

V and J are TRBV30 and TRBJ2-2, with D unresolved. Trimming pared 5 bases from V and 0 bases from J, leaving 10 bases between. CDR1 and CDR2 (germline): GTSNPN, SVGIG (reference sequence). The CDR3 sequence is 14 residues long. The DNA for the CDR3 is TGTGCCTGGGGCCCCGGGCCGAACACCGGGGAGCTGTTTTTT. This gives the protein CAWGPGPNTGELFF. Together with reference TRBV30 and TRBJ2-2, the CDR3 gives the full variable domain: SQTIHQWPATLVQPVGSPLSLECTVEGTSNPNLYWYRQAAGRGLQLLFYSVGIGQISSEVPQNLSASRPQDRQFILSSKKLLLSDSGFYLCAWGPGPNTGELFFGEGSRLTVL.

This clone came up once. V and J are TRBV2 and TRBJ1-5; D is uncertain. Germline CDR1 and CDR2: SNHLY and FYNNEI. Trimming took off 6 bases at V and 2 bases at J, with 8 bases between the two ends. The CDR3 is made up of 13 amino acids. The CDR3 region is CASRWMGNQPQHF. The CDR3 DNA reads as TGTGCCAGCAGGTGGATGGGCAATCAGCCCCAGCATTTT.

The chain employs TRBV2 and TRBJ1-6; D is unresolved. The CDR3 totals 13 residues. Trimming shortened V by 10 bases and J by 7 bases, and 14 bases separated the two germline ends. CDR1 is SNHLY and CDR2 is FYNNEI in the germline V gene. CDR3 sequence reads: CATLFRPNSPLHF. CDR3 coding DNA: TGTGCCACCCTTTTCAGGCCAAATTCACCCCTCCACTTT.

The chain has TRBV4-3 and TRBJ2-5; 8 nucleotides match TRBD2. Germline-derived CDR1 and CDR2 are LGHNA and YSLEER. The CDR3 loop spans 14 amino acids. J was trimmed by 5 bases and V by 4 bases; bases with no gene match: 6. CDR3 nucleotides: TGCGCCAGCAGCCGAGGACCGGGAGGGGAGACCCAGTACTTC. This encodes CASSRGPGGETQYF.

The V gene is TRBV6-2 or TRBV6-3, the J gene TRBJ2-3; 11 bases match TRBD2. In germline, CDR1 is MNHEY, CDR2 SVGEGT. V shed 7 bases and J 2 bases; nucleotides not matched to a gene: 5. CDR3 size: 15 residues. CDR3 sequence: CASIPSGGTTDTQYF. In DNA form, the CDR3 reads TGTGCCAGCATCCCTAGCGGGGGGACCACAGATACGCAGTATTTT.

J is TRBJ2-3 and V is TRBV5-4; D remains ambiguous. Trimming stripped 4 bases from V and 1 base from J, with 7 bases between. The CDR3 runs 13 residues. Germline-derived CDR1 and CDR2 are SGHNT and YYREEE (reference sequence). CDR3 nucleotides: TGTGCCAGCAGCCCTCCAGGCACAGATACGCAGTATTTT. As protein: CASSPPGTDTQYF.

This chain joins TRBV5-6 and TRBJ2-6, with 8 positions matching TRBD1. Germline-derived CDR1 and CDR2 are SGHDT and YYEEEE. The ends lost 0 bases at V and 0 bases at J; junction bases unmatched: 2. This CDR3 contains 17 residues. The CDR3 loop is CASSLETGDSGANVLTF. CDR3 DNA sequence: TGTGCCAGCAGCTTGGAGACAGGGGACTCTGGGGCCAACGTCCTGACTTTC.

The CDR3 DNA is TGTGCTAGTGGGGACTCCGGGACTATCCACTTT. Protein sequence: CASGDSGTIHF. The rearrangement joins TRBV12-5 to TRBJ1-6; a possible D gene is TRBD1 (5 bases). This CDR3 spans 11 amino acids. V lost 6 bases and J 17 bases, leaving 14 bases between the germline ends. Germline V gene data show CDR1 as LGHNT and CDR2 as FRNRAP.

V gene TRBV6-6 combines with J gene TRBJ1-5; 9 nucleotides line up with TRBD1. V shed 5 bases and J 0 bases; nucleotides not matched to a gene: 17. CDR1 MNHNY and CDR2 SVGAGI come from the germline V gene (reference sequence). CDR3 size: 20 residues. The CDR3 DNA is TGTGCCAGCAGTCATGTTTCTCGGGACAGGGAATCCTCTAGCAATCAGCCCCAGCATTTT. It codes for CASSHVSRDRESSSNQPQHF.

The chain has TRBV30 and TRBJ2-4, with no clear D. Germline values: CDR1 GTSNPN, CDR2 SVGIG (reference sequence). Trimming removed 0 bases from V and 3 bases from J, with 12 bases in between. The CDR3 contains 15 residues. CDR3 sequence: CAWSVGSLGKNIQYF. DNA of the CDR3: TGTGCCTGGAGTGTAGGATCTCTGGGCAAAAACATTCAGTACTTC.

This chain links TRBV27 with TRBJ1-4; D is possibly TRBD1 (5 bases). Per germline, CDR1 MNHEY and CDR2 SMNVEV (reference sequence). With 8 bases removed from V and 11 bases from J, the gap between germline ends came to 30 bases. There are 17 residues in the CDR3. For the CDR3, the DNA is TGTGCCAGCTCCGCCCGACGAGGCGGGGCGGTGGACTGGAAACTGTTTTTT. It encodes CASSARRGGAVDWKLFF.

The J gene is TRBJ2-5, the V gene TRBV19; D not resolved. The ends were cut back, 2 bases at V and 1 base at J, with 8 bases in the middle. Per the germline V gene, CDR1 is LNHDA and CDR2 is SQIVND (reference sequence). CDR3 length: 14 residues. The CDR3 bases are TGTGCCAGTAGTATAAGGAGAGGCCAAGAGACCCAGTACTTC. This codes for CASSIRRGQETQYF.

The CDR3 DNA is TGTGCCAGCAGCTTCGGGGGCGCAGATACGCAGTATTTT. This translates into CASSFGGADTQYF. This chain links TRBV7-9 with TRBJ2-3; the D gene could be TRBD1 or TRBD2 (6 bases each). The germline V gene encodes CDR1 SEHNR and CDR2 FQNEAQ (reference sequence). With 3 bases removed from V and 4 bases from J, the gap between germline ends came to 8 bases. This CDR3 contains 13 residues. The full variable domain, with the rest looked up from reference TRBV7-9 and TRBJ2-3, is DTGVSQNPRHKITKRGQNVTFRCDPISEHNRLYWYRQTLGQGPEFLTYFQNEAQLEKSRLLSDRFSAERPKGSFSTLEIQRTEQGDSAMYLCASSFGGADTQYFGPGTRLTVL.

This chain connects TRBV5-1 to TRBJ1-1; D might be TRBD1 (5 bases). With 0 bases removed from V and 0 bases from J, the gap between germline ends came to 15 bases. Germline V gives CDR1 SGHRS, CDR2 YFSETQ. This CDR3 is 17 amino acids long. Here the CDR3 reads CASSLARTGGLNTEAFF. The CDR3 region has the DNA TGCGCCAGCAGCTTGGCCCGGACCGGGGGGTTGAACACTGAAGCTTTCTTT.

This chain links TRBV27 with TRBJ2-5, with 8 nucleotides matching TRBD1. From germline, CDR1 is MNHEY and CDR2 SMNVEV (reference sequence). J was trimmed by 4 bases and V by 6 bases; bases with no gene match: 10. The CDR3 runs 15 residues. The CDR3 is CASSFDRGWAETQYF. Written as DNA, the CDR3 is TGTGCCAGCAGCTTTGACAGGGGTTGGGCAGAGACCCAGTACTTC.

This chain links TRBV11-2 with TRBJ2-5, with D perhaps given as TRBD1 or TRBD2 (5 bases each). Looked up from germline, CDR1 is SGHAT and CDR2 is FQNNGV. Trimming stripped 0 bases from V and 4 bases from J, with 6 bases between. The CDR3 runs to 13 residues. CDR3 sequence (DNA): TGTGCCAGCAGCTTAGAGAGGGGAGAGACCCAGTACTTC. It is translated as CASSLERGETQYF.

The CDR3 loop reads CASSSQGLETQYF. The CDR3 DNA is TGTGCCAGCAGCTCACAGGGGCTAGAGACCCAGTACTTC. The J gene is TRBJ2-5, the V gene TRBV5-4; 7 bases agree with TRBD1. The CDR3 loop spans 13 amino acids. Germline V gene sequence: CDR1 SGHNT, CDR2 YYREEE (reference sequence). The junction had 3 bases not matched to a gene; V was cut back by 3 bases and J by 4 bases.

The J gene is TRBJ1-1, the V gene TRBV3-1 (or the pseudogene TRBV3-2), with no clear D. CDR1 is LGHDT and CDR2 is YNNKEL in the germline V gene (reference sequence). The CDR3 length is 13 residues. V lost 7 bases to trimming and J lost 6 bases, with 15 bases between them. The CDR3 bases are TGTGCCAGCATGAACGGGCCGAGGGCTGAAGCTTTCTTT. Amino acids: CASMNGPRAEAFF.

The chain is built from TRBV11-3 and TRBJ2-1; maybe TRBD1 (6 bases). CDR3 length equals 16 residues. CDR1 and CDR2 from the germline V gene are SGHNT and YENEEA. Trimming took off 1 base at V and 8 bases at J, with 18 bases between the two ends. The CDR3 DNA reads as TGTGCCAGCAGCTTAGGTTGGCTAGCCTCAGGGGATGAGCAGTTCTTC. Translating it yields CASSLGWLASGDEQFF.

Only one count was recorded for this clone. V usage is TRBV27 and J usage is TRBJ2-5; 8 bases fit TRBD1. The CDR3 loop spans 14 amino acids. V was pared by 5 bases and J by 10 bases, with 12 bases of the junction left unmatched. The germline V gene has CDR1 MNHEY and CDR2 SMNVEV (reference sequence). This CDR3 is CASSAQGVYVGQYF. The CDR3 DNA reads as TGTGCCAGCAGTGCACAGGGGGTCTATGTGGGCCAGTACTTC.

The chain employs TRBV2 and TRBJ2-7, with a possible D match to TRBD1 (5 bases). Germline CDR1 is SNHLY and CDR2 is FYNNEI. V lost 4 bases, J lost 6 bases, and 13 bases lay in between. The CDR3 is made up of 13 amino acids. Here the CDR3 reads CASSVRRVGEQYF. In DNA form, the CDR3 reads TGTGCCAGCAGTGTGCGCAGGGTGGGCGAGCAGTACTTC.

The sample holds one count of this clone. The CDR3 DNA reads TGTGCCAGCAGTCCCGGGAGCGGTGCGGAAAAACTGTTTTTT. Protein sequence: CASSPGSGAEKLFF. The rearrangement links TRBV5-6 to TRBJ1-4; no clear D gene. The CDR3 consists of 14 residues. Trimming took 5 bases from V and 8 from J, leaving 16 bases between them. The germline gives CDR1 SGHDT, CDR2 YYEEEE.

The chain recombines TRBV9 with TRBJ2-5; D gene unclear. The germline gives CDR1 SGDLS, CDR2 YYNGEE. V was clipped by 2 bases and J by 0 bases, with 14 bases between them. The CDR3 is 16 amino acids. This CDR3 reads CASSVGTTSYQETQYF. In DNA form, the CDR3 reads TGTGCCAGCAGCGTCGGCACAACTTCGTACCAAGAGACCCAGTACTTC. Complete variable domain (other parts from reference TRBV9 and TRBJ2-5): DSGVTQTPKHLITATGQRVTLRCSPRSGDLSVYWYQQSLDQGLQFLIQYYNGEERAKGNILERFSAQQFPDLHSELNLSSLELGDSALYFCASSVGTTSYQETQYFGPGTRLLVL.

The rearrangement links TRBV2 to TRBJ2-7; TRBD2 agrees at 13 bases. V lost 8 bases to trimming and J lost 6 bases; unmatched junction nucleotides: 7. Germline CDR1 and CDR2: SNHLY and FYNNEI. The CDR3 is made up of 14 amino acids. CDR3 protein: CASLRTSGGSEQYF. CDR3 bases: TGTGCCAGCCTTAGGACTAGCGGGGGTTCCGAGCAGTACTTC.

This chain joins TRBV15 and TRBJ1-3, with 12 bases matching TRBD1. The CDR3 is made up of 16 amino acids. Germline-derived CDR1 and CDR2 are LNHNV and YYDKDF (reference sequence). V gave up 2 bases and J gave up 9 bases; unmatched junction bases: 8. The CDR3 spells CATSRHKGQGASTIYF. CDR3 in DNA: TGTGCCACCAGCAGACATAAGGGACAGGGGGCCAGCACCATATATTTT.

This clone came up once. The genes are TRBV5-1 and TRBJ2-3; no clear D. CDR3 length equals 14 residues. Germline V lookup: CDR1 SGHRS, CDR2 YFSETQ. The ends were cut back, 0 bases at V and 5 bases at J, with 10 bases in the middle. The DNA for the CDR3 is TGCGCCAGCAGCTTGGCCCGGGCCCGAGATACGCAGTATTTT. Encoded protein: CASSLARARDTQYF.

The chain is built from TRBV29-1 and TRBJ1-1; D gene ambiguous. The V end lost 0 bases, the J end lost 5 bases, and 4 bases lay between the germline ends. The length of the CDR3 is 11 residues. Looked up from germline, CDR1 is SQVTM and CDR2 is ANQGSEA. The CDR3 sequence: CSVEERTEAFF. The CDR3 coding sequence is TGCAGCGTTGAAGAAAGAACTGAAGCTTTCTTT.

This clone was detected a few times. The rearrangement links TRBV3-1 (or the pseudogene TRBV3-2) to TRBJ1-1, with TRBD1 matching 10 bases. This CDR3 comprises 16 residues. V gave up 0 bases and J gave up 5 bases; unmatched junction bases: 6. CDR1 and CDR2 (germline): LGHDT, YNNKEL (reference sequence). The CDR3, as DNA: TGTGCCAGCAGCCAAGAAGACAGGGGGCCAGGAACTGAAGCTTTCTTT. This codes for CASSQEDRGPGTEAFF.